Sequencing of this T cell receptor beta chain was carried out in a study of blood T cell repertoires in COVID-19. On the study more broadly: Acute-phase and convalescent COVID-19 samples originated in the United States, Italy and Spain.

Under the authors' procedure: Amplifying reference gene primers gave estimates of nucleated cell counts. Only in-frame clones appear in the TCRdb table, and some are missing; sequencing was by immunoSEQ multiplex PCR. V and J calls plus clone size are reproduced from that table; the DNA served to infer D and trimming. The sample shows roughly 210,000 clones, around four fifths of them seen only once. The CDR3 runs to 14 residues. Trimming left V 5 bases short and J 5 bases short, with 15 bases between. Germline CDR1 is MDHEN and CDR2 is SYDVKM. One Seattle source followed patients from active infection through their disease course.

Material for sequencing was peripheral blood. The chain carries TRBV28 and TRBJ1-2, with a tentative D call TRBD1 (5 bases). This TCR was recovered from an elderly woman with COVID-19, enrolled during active disease. CDR3 region: CASSGSGYRYGYTF. CDR3 in DNA: TGTGCCAGCAGTGGCTCAGGGTACCGGTATGGCTACACCTTC.